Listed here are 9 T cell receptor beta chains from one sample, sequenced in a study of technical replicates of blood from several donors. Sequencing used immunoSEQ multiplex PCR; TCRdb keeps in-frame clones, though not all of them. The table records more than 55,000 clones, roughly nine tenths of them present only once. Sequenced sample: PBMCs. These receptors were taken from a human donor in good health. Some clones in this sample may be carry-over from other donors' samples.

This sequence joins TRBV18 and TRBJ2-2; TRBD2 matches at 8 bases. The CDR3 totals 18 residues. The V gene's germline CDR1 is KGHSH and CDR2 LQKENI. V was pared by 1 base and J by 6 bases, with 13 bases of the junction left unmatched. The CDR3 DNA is TGTGCCAGCTCACCACGGGCCCCCGGGGGGGGCGTCGCCGGGGAGCTGTTTTTT. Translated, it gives CASSPRAPGGGVAGELFF.

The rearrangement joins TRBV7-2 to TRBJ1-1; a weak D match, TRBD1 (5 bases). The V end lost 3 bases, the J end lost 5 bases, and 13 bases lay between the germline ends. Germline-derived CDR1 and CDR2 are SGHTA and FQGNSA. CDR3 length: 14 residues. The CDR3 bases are TGTGCCAGCAGCTTCCAGGGCGCTTATACTGAAGCTTTCTTT. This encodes CASSFQGAYTEAFF.

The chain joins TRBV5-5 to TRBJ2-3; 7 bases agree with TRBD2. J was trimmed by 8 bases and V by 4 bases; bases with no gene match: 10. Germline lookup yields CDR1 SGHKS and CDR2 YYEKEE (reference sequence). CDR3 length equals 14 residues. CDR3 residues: CASSPPGGGGTQYF. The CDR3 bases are TGTGCCAGCAGCCCCCCGGGCGGCGGGGGTACGCAGTATTTT.

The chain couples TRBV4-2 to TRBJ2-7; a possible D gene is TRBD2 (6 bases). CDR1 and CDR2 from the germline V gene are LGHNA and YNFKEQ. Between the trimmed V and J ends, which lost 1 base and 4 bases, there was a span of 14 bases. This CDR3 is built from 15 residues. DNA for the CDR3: TGTGCCAGCAGCCAAGCATGGGGGGTGGATTACGAGCAGTACTTC. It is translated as CASSQAWGVDYEQYF.

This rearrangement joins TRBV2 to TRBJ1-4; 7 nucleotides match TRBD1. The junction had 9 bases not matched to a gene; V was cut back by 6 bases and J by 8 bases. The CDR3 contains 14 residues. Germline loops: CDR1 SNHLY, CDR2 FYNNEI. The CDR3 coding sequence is TGTGCCAGCAGCCTTACAGGGGCGGGGGAAAAACTGTTTTTT. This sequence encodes CASSLTGAGEKLFF.

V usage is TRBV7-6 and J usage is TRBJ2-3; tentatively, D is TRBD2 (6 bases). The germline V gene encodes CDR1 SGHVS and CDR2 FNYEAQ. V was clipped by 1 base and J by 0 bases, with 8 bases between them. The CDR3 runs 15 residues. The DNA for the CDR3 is TGTGCCAGCAGCTTAGACAGCGGGAGCACAGATACGCAGTATTTT. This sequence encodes CASSLDSGSTDTQYF.

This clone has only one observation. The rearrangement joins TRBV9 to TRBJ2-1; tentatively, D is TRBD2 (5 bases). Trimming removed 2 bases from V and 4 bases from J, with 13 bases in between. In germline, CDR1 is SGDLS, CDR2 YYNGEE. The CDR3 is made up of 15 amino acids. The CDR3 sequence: CASSVRSGPYNEQFF. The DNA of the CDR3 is TGTGCCAGCAGCGTGCGGAGCGGTCCTTACAATGAGCAGTTCTTC. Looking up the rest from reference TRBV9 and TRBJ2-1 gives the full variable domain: DSGVTQTPKHLITATGQRVTLRCSPRSGDLSVYWYQQSLDQGLQFLIQYYNGEERAKGNILERFSAQQFPDLHSELNLSSLELGDSALYFCASSVRSGPYNEQFFGPGTRLTVL.

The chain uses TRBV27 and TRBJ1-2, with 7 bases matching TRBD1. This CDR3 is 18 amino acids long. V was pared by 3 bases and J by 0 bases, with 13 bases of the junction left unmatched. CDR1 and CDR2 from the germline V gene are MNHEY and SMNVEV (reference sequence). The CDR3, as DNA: TGTGCCAGCAGTTTCACAACCTTAATGACAGGGACTAACTATGGCTACACCTTC. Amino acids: CASSFTTLMTGTNYGYTF.

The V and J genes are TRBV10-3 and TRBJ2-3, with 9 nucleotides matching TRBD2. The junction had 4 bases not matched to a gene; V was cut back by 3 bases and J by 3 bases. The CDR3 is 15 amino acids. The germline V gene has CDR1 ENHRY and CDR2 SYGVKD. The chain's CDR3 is CAISDGGGVTDTQYF. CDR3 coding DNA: TGTGCCATCAGTGATGGCGGGGGGGTGACAGATACGCAGTATTTT.